This TCR beta chain was recorded in a study of CD8 T cells in ankylosing spondylitis. Libraries for TCR beta were made by quantitative 5'-RACE with molecular barcodes. TCRdb re-called the 5' RACE reads through MiXCR, storing one row per CDR3 protein. The data show around 770,000 distinct CDR3 sequences, with approximately 12% seen just once and less than 0.65% held by the top ten. As to this clonotype: Its target is unknown.

General observations from the study: About 8 highly homologous variants formed a TCR beta motif that appeared characteristic of ankylosing spondylitis blood. Reportedly, significant enrichment of disease-linked clones occurred in matched ankylosing spondylitis synovial fluid.

The receptor was isolated from a male donor with ankylosing spondylitis. Sequencing was performed on blood, either unsorted or a sorted T cell fraction (not recorded which).

CDR3 DNA: TGTGCCAGCAGTTTTGGGGACCTCAATCAGCCCCAGCATTTT. Translation: CASSFGDLNQPQHF. The chain recombines TRBV12-3 or TRBV12-4 with TRBJ1-5; TRBD1 is a possible D gene (5 bases). The CDR3 is 14 residues long. V was cut by 3 bases and J by 3 bases, with 9 bases left in between.